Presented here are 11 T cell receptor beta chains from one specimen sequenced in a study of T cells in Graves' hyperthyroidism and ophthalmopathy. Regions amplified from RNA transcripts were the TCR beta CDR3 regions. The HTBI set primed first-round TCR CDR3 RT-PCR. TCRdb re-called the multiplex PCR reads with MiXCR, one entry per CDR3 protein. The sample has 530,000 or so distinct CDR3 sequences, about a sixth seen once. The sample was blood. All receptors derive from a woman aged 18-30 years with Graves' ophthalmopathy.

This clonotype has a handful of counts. CDR3 DNA sequence: TGTGCCAGCAGTTCCCTCCAGGACAATGAGCAGTTCTTC. It specifies CASSSLQDNEQFF. This chain connects TRBV5-4 to TRBJ2-1; D remains ambiguous. CDR3 length: 13 residues. The ends were cut back, 5 bases at V and 5 bases at J, with 11 bases in the middle. Germline loops: CDR1 SGHNT, CDR2 YYREEE (reference sequence).

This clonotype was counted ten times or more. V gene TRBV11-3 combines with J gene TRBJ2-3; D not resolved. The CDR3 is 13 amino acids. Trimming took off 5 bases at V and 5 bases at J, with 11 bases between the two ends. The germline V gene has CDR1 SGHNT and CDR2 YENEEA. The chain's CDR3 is CASSPNRVDTQYF. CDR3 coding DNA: TGTGCCAGCAGCCCTAACCGGGTAGATACGCAGTATTTT. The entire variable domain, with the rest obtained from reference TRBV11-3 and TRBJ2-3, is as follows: EAGVVQSPRYKIIEKKQPVAFWCNPISGHNTLYWYLQNLGQGPELLIRYENEEAVDDSQLPKDRFSAERLKGVDSTLKIQPAELGDSAVYLCASSPNRVDTQYFGPGTRLTVL.

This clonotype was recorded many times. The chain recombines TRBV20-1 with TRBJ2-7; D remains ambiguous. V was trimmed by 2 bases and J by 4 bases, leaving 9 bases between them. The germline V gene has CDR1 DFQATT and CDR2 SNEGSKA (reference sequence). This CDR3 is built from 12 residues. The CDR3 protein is CSARPAGYEQYF. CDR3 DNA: TGCAGTGCTAGACCCGCCGGTTACGAGCAGTACTTC.

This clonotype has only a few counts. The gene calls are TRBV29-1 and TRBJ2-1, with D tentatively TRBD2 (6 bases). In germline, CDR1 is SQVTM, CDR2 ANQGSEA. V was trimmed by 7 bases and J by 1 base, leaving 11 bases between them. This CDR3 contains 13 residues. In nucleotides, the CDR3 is TGCAGCGGTGGAGGGAGATCCTACAATGAGCAGTTCTTC. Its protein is CSGGGRSYNEQFF.

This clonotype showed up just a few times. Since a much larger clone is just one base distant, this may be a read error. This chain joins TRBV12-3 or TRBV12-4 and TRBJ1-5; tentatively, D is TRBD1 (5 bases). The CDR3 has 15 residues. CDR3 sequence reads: CASSFGGTGNRPQHF. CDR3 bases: TGTGCCAGCAGTTTTGGGGGGACGGGCAATCGGCCCCAGCATTTT.

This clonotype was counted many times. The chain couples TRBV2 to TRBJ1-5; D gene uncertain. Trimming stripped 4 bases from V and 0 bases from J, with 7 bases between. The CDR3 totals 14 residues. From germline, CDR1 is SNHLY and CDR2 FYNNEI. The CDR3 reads CASSGPGSNQPQHF. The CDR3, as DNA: TGTGCCAGCAGTGGCCCTGGTAGCAATCAGCCCCAGCATTTT.

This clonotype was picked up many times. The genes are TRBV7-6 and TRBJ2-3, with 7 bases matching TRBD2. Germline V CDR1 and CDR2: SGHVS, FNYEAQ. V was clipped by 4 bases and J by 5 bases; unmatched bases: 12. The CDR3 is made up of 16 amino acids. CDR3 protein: CASSSTAGSRKDTQYF. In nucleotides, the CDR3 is TGTGCCAGCAGCTCCACAGCGGGATCACGGAAAGATACGCAGTATTTT. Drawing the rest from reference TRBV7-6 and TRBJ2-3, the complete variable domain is GAGVSQSPRYKVTKRGQDVALRCDPISGHVSLYWYRQALGQGPEFLTYFNYEAQQDKSGLPNDRFSAERPEGSISTLTIQRTEQRDSAMYRCASSSTAGSRKDTQYFGPGTRLTVL.

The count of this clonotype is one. This chain's CDR3 is CASSSTSGGLTSYEQYF. The CDR3, as DNA: TGTGCCAGCAGCAGTACTAGCGGGGGCCTTACATCCTACGAGCAGTACTTC. The gene calls are TRBV7-9 and TRBJ2-7; 11 bases map to TRBD2. Germline V gives CDR1 SEHNR, CDR2 FQNEAQ (reference sequence). This CDR3 is 17 amino acids long. Trimming took 5 bases from V and 1 from J; bases not matched to a gene: 10.

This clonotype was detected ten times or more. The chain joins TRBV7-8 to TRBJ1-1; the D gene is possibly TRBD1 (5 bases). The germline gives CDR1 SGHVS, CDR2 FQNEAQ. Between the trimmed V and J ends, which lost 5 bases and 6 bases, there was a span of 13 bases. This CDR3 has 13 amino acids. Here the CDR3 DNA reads TGTGCCAGCAGCGACCGGTGGGGGGCTGAAGCTTTCTTT. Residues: CASSDRWGAEAFF. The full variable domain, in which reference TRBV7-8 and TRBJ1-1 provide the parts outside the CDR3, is GAGVSQSPRYKVAKRGQDVALRCDPISGHVSLFWYQQALGQGPEFLTYFQNEAQLDKSGLPSDRFFAERPEGSVSTLKIQRTQQEDSAVYLCASSDRWGAEAFFGQGTRLTVV.

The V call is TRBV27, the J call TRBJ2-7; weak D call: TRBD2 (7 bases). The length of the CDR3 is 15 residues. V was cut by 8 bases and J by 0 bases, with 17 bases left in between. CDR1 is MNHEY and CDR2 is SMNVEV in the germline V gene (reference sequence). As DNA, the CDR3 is TGTGCCAGCGGCCCAGGGGCTAGCGGCTCCTACGAGCAGTACTTC. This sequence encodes CASGPGASGSYEQYF.

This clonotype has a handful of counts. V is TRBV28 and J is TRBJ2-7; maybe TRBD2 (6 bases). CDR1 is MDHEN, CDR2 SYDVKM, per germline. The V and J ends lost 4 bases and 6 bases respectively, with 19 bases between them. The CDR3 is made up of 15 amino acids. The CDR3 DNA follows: TGTGCCAGCAGTTCCCCCTATAGGGACTTTAGCGAGCAGTACTTC. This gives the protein CASSSPYRDFSEQYF. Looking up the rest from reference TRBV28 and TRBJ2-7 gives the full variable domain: DVKVTQSSRYLVKRTGEKVFLECVQDMDHENMFWYRQDPGLGLRLIYFSYDVKMKEKGDIPEGYSVSREKKERFSLILESASTNQTSMYLCASSSPYRDFSEQYFGPGTRLTVT.